The rows below give T cell receptor beta chains drawn from one sample of a study of vaccination effects on CD4 cells after COVID-19. TCRdb's copy holds only in-frame clones and misses some; the assay was immunoSEQ multiplex PCR. The profile shows 64,000 or so clones, about 73% of them singletons. No cognate antigen is known for these TCRs. The material sequenced was CD4+ T cells from PBMCs cultured with HCoV-OC43 spike peptides, taken after COVID-19 vaccination. Receptors originate from a human donor who received a COVID-19 vaccine. Both conserved end residues are part of each CDR3. Fields, in order: J gene, V gene, CDR3 protein.

>TRBJ2-2|TRBV7-2
CASSLGTASTGELFF
>TRBJ2-5|TRBV19
CASSTLRDNLQETQYF
>TRBJ2-3|TRBV7-3
CASSQTSGGDTQYF
>TRBJ2-3|TRBV6-5
CASRKGSDTQYF
>TRBJ2-1|TRBV9
CASSVDIAGGPFNEQFF
>TRBJ1-1|TRBV2
CASRNNSVRRTEAFF
>TRBJ2-3|TRBV29-1
CSAGTFFTDTQYF
>TRBJ2-5|TRBV24-1
CATSEAGLETQYF
>TRBJ2-3|TRBV7-2
CASSLSEVADTQYF
>TRBJ2-5|TRBV29-1
CSVEGQRGRRETQYF
>TRBJ1-5|TRBV6-1
CASSGPRDRGINQPQHF
>TRBJ1-1|TRBV11-2
CASSPSPANTEAFF
>TRBJ1-2|TRBV30
CAWRKGVGYGYTF
>TRBJ1-6|TRBV7-9
CASSLGIEGSPLHF
>TRBJ1-6|TRBV19
CASSIGRSSPLHF
>TRBJ2-1|TRBV6-5
CASSPLRANEQFF
>TRBJ1-5|TRBV3-1/TRBV3-2
CASSQDPRNQPQHF
>TRBJ2-1|TRBV18
CASSPRTSGSSYNEQFF
>TRBJ1-1|TRBV12-3/TRBV12-4
CASRQGYTEAFF
>TRBJ2-1|TRBV6-6
CASSYPKNTYNEQFF
>TRBJ1-6|TRBV4-2
CASSQDTDRSSYNSPLHF
>TRBJ2-4|TRBV7-3
CASSLRGTGEIPAKNIQYF
>TRBJ1-5|TRBV23-1
CASSHSGQASNQPQHF
>TRBJ1-1|TRBV18
CASIRQGNTEAFF
>TRBJ2-3|TRBV9
CASSVGGDTQYF
>TRBJ1-6|TRBV6-1
CASSGPQGGDGSPLHF